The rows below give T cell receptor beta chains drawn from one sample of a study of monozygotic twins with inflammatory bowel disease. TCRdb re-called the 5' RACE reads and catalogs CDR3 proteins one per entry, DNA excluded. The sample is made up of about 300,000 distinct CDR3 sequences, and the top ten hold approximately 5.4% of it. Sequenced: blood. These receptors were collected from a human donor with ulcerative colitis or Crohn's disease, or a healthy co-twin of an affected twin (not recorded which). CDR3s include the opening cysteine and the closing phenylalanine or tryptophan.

cdr3_aa: CASSLNPTRITGELFF; v_call: TRBV7-8; cdr3_length: 16; j_call: TRBJ2-2
cdr3_aa: CASSFWLQGADESNEQFF; v_call: TRBV28; cdr3_length: 18; j_call: TRBJ2-1
cdr3_aa: CSARPMTSGFTDTRYF; v_call: TRBV20-1; cdr3_length: 16; j_call: TRBJ2-3
cdr3_aa: CASSSSAHQNIQYF; v_call: TRBV7-2; cdr3_length: 14; j_call: TRBJ2-4
cdr3_aa: CAWKRGGREQFF; v_call: TRBV30; cdr3_length: 12; j_call: TRBJ2-1
cdr3_aa: CASRHSDREGTEAFF; v_call: TRBV7-9; cdr3_length: 15; j_call: TRBJ1-1
cdr3_aa: CASTATYGYTF; v_call: TRBV12-3/TRBV12-4; cdr3_length: 11; j_call: TRBJ1-2
cdr3_aa: CASSPSSGSARADTQYF; v_call: TRBV7-2; cdr3_length: 17; j_call: TRBJ2-3
cdr3_aa: CASSYLVNTGELFF; v_call: TRBV6-5; cdr3_length: 14; j_call: TRBJ2-2
cdr3_aa: CASSLSMGWFF; v_call: TRBV7-2; cdr3_length: 11; j_call: TRBJ2-1
cdr3_aa: CSAEAGPTDTQYF; v_call: TRBV20-1; cdr3_length: 13; j_call: TRBJ2-3
cdr3_aa: CAWRDRLSGNTIYF; v_call: TRBV30; cdr3_length: 14; j_call: TRBJ1-3
cdr3_aa: CASSLSSDSYEQYF; v_call: TRBV7-2; cdr3_length: 14; j_call: TRBJ2-7
cdr3_aa: CASSLVSAGGKETQYF; v_call: TRBV7-2; cdr3_length: 16; j_call: TRBJ2-5
cdr3_aa: CSAASDRVNEQYF; v_call: TRBV29-1; cdr3_length: 13; j_call: TRBJ2-7
cdr3_aa: CASSLCFSGLHEQYF; v_call: TRBV28; cdr3_length: 15; j_call: TRBJ2-7
cdr3_aa: CSARDGTSGTYEQYF; v_call: TRBV20-1; cdr3_length: 15; j_call: TRBJ2-7
cdr3_aa: CASSFSTADTQYF; v_call: TRBV12-3/TRBV12-4; cdr3_length: 13; j_call: TRBJ2-3
cdr3_aa: CASSFKPGQHQPQHF; v_call: TRBV4-1; cdr3_length: 15; j_call: TRBJ1-5
cdr3_aa: CASSQEGQGWADTQYF; v_call: TRBV4-3; cdr3_length: 16; j_call: TRBJ2-3
cdr3_aa: CATSRETGDSPLHF; v_call: TRBV15; cdr3_length: 14; j_call: TRBJ1-6
cdr3_aa: CASLNRGAGATGELFF; v_call: TRBV5-1; cdr3_length: 16; j_call: TRBJ2-2
cdr3_aa: CSVERRTVYTEAFF; v_call: TRBV29-1; cdr3_length: 14; j_call: TRBJ1-1
cdr3_aa: CASSTHIWDRDAF; v_call: TRBV27; cdr3_length: 13; j_call: TRBJ2-4
cdr3_aa: CASSIQARGYTF; v_call: TRBV7-9; cdr3_length: 12; j_call: TRBJ1-2
cdr3_aa: CASSLERETQYF; v_call: TRBV7-9; cdr3_length: 12; j_call: TRBJ2-5
cdr3_aa: CASSPGTGLVGNTEAFF; v_call: TRBV2; cdr3_length: 17; j_call: TRBJ1-1
cdr3_aa: CSAWGWGGTSNEQFF; v_call: TRBV20-1; cdr3_length: 15; j_call: TRBJ2-1
cdr3_aa: CATSDSGPVAKNIQYF; v_call: TRBV24-1; cdr3_length: 16; j_call: TRBJ2-4
cdr3_aa: CASTPVGAGVYNEQFF; v_call: TRBV5-1; cdr3_length: 16; j_call: TRBJ2-1
cdr3_aa: CATSRDPSSYNEQFF; v_call: TRBV15; cdr3_length: 15; j_call: TRBJ2-1
cdr3_aa: CASSAGRTGAKDTQYF; v_call: TRBV12-3/TRBV12-4; cdr3_length: 16; j_call: TRBJ2-3
cdr3_aa: CASSPNQLAVYEQYF; v_call: TRBV7-2; cdr3_length: 15; j_call: TRBJ2-7